This TCR beta chain was identified during a study of cytomegalovirus exposure and HLA in healthy donors. A single count supports this clone. Primers included in the PCR were 60 Vbeta and 13 Jbeta primers. Assay: immunoSEQ multiplex PCR; the TCRdb copy retains only in-frame clones and omits some. Of about 170,000 clones listed, around three quarters are singletons. Germline loops: CDR1 SGHRS, CDR2 YFSETQ. The CDR3 consists of 14 residues. J lost 5 bases, V lost 5 bases, and 5 bases had no gene match. J is TRBJ2-7 and V is TRBV5-1; 12 nucleotides agree with TRBD1. The source is a woman under 40 in good health and CMV-seropositive. The sequencing sample was made of PBMCs. CDR3 sequence (DNA): TGCGCCAGCAGGGGGACAGGGGGCAGGAACGAGCAGTACTTC. This sequence encodes CASRGTGGRNEQYF. Using reference TRBV5-1 and TRBJ2-7 for the parts outside the CDR3, the full variable domain is KAGVTQTPRYLIKTRGQQVTLSCSPISGHRSVSWYQQTPGQGLQFLFEYFSETQRNKGNFPGRFSGRQFSNSRSEMNVSTLELGDSALYLCASRGTGGRNEQYFGPGTRLTVT.